This TCR beta chain was captured by sequencing in a study of T cells expressing NK-cell markers. TCRdb re-called the 5' RACE reads; one entry per CDR3 protein, DNA not given. The sample yields about 370,000 distinct CDR3 sequences, of which the top ten take up around 10%. Germline CDR1 DFQATT, CDR2 SNEGSKA (reference sequence). The CDR3 loop spans 14 amino acids. The V and J genes are TRBV20-1 and TRBJ2-2; absent DNA, TCRdb's TRBD1 call cannot be checked. The specimen sequenced was blood T cells: a sorted CD56 or NKG2C T cell subset, CD4+ or CD8+ T cells, or bulk PBMC T cells (not recorded which). This sequence originates from a woman aged 50 to 60 in good health. The CDR3: CSASKTVGTGELFF.